Listed here are 24 T cell receptor beta chains from one sample, sequenced in a study of blood T cell repertoires in COVID-19. Assay used: immunoSEQ multiplex PCR; TCRdb lists only in-frame clones, some missing. The sample lists approximately 270,000 clones; about 89% were seen once. The sequenced sample was peripheral blood. These TCRs come from a man in his thirties or forties with acute or convalescent COVID-19.

This clone was counted only a few times. The chain couples TRBV2 to TRBJ2-7, with 10 positions matching TRBD2. Trimming at V came to 5 bases and at J to 3 bases, leaving 10 bases not matched to a gene. Germline V CDR1 and CDR2: SNHLY, FYNNEI. This CDR3 comprises 16 residues. The CDR3 is CASSRSGLAIYYEQYF. CDR3 DNA: TGTGCCAGCAGTCGGTCGGGACTAGCGATTTACTACGAGCAGTACTTC.

This chain joins TRBV11-2 and TRBJ2-7; TRBD2 is a possible D gene (6 bases). Trimming removed 3 bases from V and 3 bases from J, with 21 bases in between. Germline CDR1 SGHAT, CDR2 FQNNGV. The CDR3 sequence is 17 residues long. CDR3 residues: CASSFTTLRRGIYEQYF. CDR3 nucleotide sequence: TGTGCCAGCAGCTTCACCACGTTAAGGCGGGGAATCTACGAGCAGTACTTC. The variable domain in full, completed from reference TRBV11-2 and TRBJ2-7, reads EAGVAQSPRYKIIEKRQSVAFWCNPISGHATLYWYQQILGQGPKLLIQFQNNGVVDDSQLPKDRFSAERLKGVDSTLKIQPAKLEDSAVYLCASSFTTLRRGIYEQYFGPGTRLTVT.

The V call is TRBV4-2, the J call TRBJ2-2; D not resolved. The CDR3 spans 14 residues. Germline values: CDR1 LGHNA, CDR2 YNFKEQ. V was pared by 4 bases and J by 4 bases, with 10 bases between. The CDR3 sequence: CASSPSVITGELFF. The CDR3 coding sequence is TGTGCCAGCAGCCCGTCGGTAATCACCGGGGAGCTGTTTTTT.

V gene TRBV6-5 combines with J gene TRBJ1-5; D is perhaps TRBD1 (5 bases). Germline loops: CDR1 MNHEY, CDR2 SVGAGI. The CDR3 spans 15 residues. V was cut by 6 bases and J by 2 bases, with 14 bases left in between. The CDR3 DNA is TGTGCCAGCAGGGAGGGGAGGAAGGGCAATCAGCCCCAGCATTTT. It yields the protein CASREGRKGNQPQHF.

Of note for this clone: The junction departs from the called germline gene at one end, perhaps through a read error. CDR3 region: CASSLAFGQLGILF. The CDR3 region has the DNA TGCGCCAGCAGCTTGGCCTTTGGACAGCTAGGGATCCTCTTC. The chain employs TRBV5-1 and TRBJ1-2, with D perhaps TRBD1 (6 bases). Germline V lookup: CDR1 SGHRS, CDR2 YFSETQ. The CDR3 sequence is 14 residues long.

This sequence joins TRBV3-1 (or the pseudogene TRBV3-2) and TRBJ1-1, with TRBD1 as a possible D gene (5 bases). V was pared by 4 bases and J by 1 base, with 13 bases between. The V gene's germline CDR1 is LGHDT and CDR2 YNNKEL (reference sequence). The CDR3 covers 15 residues. CDR3 nucleotide sequence: TGTGCCAGCAGCCCTTTCGGGGGGGGGAACACTGAAGCTTTCTTT. This sequence encodes CASSPFGGGNTEAFF.

This clone appeared once. J is TRBJ2-3 and V is TRBV5-1; 10 nucleotides line up with TRBD2. Trimming removed 0 bases from V and 7 bases from J; junction bases left unmatched: 8. CDR1 is SGHRS, CDR2 YFSETQ, per germline. This CDR3 comprises 16 residues. CDR3 sequence (DNA): TGCGCCAGCAGCTTGGTTCTAGCGGGAGTGGCGAATACGCAGTATTTT. Its translation is CASSLVLAGVANTQYF.

The rearrangement links TRBV4-2 to TRBJ2-7, with 11 bases lining up with TRBD1. After removal of 4 bases from V and 5 bases from J, the junction contained 7 bases not matched to a gene. This CDR3 region has 15 residues. Germline V gives CDR1 LGHNA, CDR2 YNFKEQ. This chain's CDR3 is CASSPGTGGVHEQYF. Here the CDR3 DNA reads TGTGCCAGCAGCCCTGGGACAGGGGGGGTACACGAGCAGTACTTC.

The rearrangement links TRBV4-2 to TRBJ2-3; D unresolved. Trimming stripped 2 bases from V and 2 bases from J, with 2 bases between. This CDR3 region has 12 residues. Germline V gene sequence: CDR1 LGHNA, CDR2 YNFKEQ. The CDR3 is CASSQYTDTQYF. As DNA, the CDR3 is TGTGCCAGCAGCCAATACACAGATACGCAGTATTTT.

Concerning this clone: A read error may produce the germline difference seen at one junction end. The V call is TRBV7-2, the J call TRBJ2-3, with 7 bases lining up with TRBD1. From germline, CDR1 is SGHTA and CDR2 FQGNSA. This CDR3 has 14 residues. CDR3 sequence: CASSIGGGTDTQYF. CDR3 DNA sequence: TGTGCCAGCAGCATAGGGGGCGGCACGGATACGCAGTATTTT.

This chain connects TRBV27 to TRBJ2-7; 7 bases are shared with TRBD1. Germline CDR1 and CDR2: MNHEY and SMNVEV (reference sequence). The CDR3 extends over 16 amino acids. Unmatched junction bases numbered 12, after V lost 4 bases and J lost 3 bases. This CDR3 reads CASSSLTGVLFYEQYF. For the CDR3, the DNA is TGTGCCAGCAGTTCCCTAACAGGGGTCCTATTCTACGAGCAGTACTTC.

The V and J genes are TRBV9 and TRBJ2-7, with D possibly being TRBD2 (6 bases). V was clipped by 1 base and J by 3 bases, with 23 bases between them. CDR1 and CDR2 (germline): SGDLS, YYNGEE. The CDR3 consists of 18 residues. CDR3 region: CASSVRPDVAGNGYEQYF. The CDR3 DNA follows: TGTGCCAGCAGCGTACGGCCCGACGTCGCGGGGAATGGCTACGAGCAGTACTTC. Full variable domain (remainder filled in from reference TRBV9 and TRBJ2-7): DSGVTQTPKHLITATGQRVTLRCSPRSGDLSVYWYQQSLDQGLQFLIQYYNGEERAKGNILERFSAQQFPDLHSELNLSSLELGDSALYFCASSVRPDVAGNGYEQYFGPGTRLTVT.

The J gene is TRBJ1-1, the V gene TRBV19; 10 nucleotides line up with TRBD1. V lost 4 bases, J lost 5 bases, and 4 bases stayed unmatched. This CDR3 has 14 amino acids. Germline CDR1 LNHDA, CDR2 SQIVND (reference sequence). CDR3 loop: CASSTGTGATEAFF. The CDR3 bases are TGTGCCAGTAGTACCGGGACAGGGGCTACTGAAGCTTTCTTT.

The CDR3 loop is CASSPTGTGYTEAFF. The CDR3 bases are TGTGCCAGCAGCCCTACCGGGACAGGGTACACTGAAGCTTTCTTT. The chain joins TRBV7-3 to TRBJ1-1; 9 bases are a match to TRBD1. CDR1 and CDR2 (germline): SGHTA, FQGTGA. The CDR3 runs 15 residues. With 5 bases clipped from V and 3 bases from J, the junction kept 7 bases outside the gene matches.

CDR3 sequence reads: CASRPTQGGEKLFF. CDR3 nucleotide sequence: TGTGCCAGCAGGCCCACGCAGGGAGGGGAAAAACTGTTTTTT. This sequence joins TRBV28 and TRBJ1-4; a weak D match, TRBD1 (5 bases). CDR1 MDHEN and CDR2 SYDVKM come from the germline V gene. This CDR3 spans 14 amino acids. The V end was cut by 6 bases, the J end by 8 bases, with 16 bases between.

This clone was seen a single time. The chain joins TRBV7-2 to TRBJ2-3; maybe TRBD1 (6 bases). The V end was cut by 2 bases, the J end by 7 bases, with 10 bases between. This CDR3 contains 13 residues. Germline-derived CDR1 and CDR2 are SGHTA and FQGNSA. Here the CDR3 DNA reads TGTGCCAGCAGCTTAATTCAGGGGCATACGCAGTATTTT. This gives the protein CASSLIQGHTQYF.

The genes are TRBV28 and TRBJ2-7; D not certain. Germline V CDR1 and CDR2: MDHEN, SYDVKM. The CDR3 is made up of 14 amino acids. V lost 5 bases and J lost 3, with 14 bases in between. CDR3: CASSPIPRGYEQYF. For the CDR3, the DNA is TGTGCCAGCAGTCCAATCCCCCGAGGCTACGAGCAGTACTTC.

V and J are TRBV13 and TRBJ2-1, with TRBD2 matching 9 bases. CDR3 length: 16 residues. The germline gives CDR1 PRHDT, CDR2 FYEKMQ (reference sequence). The junction had 10 bases not matched to a gene; V was cut back by 4 bases and J by 6 bases. The CDR3 DNA reads as TGTGCCAGCAGCTCAAACCCGGGACTAGCTTTCAATGAGCAGTTCTTC. Protein product: CASSSNPGLAFNEQFF.

This chain joins TRBV4-1 and TRBJ1-5; D gene unclear. V lost 11 bases and J 7 bases, leaving 12 bases between the germline ends. Germline V gene data show CDR1 as MGHRA and CDR2 as YSYEKL. The length of the CDR3 is 11 residues. CDR3 region: CAYARCQPQHF. CDR3 bases: TGCGCCTACGCGAGGTGCCAGCCCCAGCATTTT.

The chain is built from TRBV18 and TRBJ1-4, with a weak D call TRBD1 (6 bases). V was shortened by 5 bases and J by 3 bases, with 13 bases between the two germline ends. Per the germline V gene, CDR1 is KGHSH and CDR2 is LQKENI. The CDR3 sequence is 15 residues long. The CDR3 DNA reads TGTGCCAGCTCAAGTCTACAGGGCTCTAATGAAAAACTGTTTTTT. Amino acids: CASSSLQGSNEKLFF.

This chain uses TRBV6-5 with TRBJ1-5; D is undetermined. The CDR3 runs to 15 residues. The V end was cut by 0 bases, the J end by 0 bases, with 6 bases between. CDR1 MNHEY and CDR2 SVGAGI come from the germline V gene. CDR3: CASSYSADSNQPQHF. The DNA for the CDR3 is TGTGCCAGCAGTTACTCGGCAGATAGCAATCAGCCCCAGCATTTT.

V and J are TRBV24-1 and TRBJ1-5; D ambiguous. This CDR3 region has 11 residues. Trimming cost V 9 bases and J 4 bases, with 6 bases left between them. In germline, CDR1 is KGHDR, CDR2 SFDVKD. In DNA form, the CDR3 reads TGTGCCACCTTTTTAAATCAGCCCCAGCATTTT. Translation: CATFLNQPQHF.

The CDR3 nucleotides read TGTGCCAGTAGTAAGGGACAGGGAACCTTC. This translates into CASSKGQGTF. This chain connects TRBV19 to TRBJ1-2; 9 nucleotides agree with TRBD1. Germline CDR1 LNHDA, CDR2 SQIVND (reference sequence). Losses at the gene ends were 4 bases for V and 14 bases for J; bases not matched to a gene: 2. The CDR3 loop spans 10 amino acids.

The chain has TRBV5-1 and TRBJ2-3, with 9 bases that match TRBD1. CDR3 length equals 17 residues. Germline CDR1 SGHRS, CDR2 YFSETQ. With 4 bases clipped from V and 0 bases from J, the junction kept 9 bases outside the gene matches. The CDR3 protein is CASSLGGQGSSTDTQYF. The CDR3 bases are TGCGCCAGCAGCCTGGGGGGACAGGGATCAAGCACAGATACGCAGTATTTT.